This TCR beta chain was recovered during a study of blood T cell repertoires in COVID-19. This CDR3 is built from 13 residues. The ends were cut back, 4 bases at V and 6 bases at J, with 12 bases in the middle. Germline CDR1 and CDR2: MDHEN and SYDVKM. Sequencing used immunoSEQ multiplex PCR; TCRdb keeps in-frame clones, though not all of them. The sample carries a few hundred thousand clones, more than 85% recorded once. Sequencing was done on a sample of peripheral blood. J is TRBJ1-2 and V is TRBV28; D is perhaps TRBD1 (6 bases). The clonotype comes from a man under 40 with acute or convalescent COVID-19. The CDR3 region has the DNA TGTGCCAGCAGTTCCATACAGGGAGATGGCTACACCTTC. Protein sequence: CASSSIQGDGYTF.